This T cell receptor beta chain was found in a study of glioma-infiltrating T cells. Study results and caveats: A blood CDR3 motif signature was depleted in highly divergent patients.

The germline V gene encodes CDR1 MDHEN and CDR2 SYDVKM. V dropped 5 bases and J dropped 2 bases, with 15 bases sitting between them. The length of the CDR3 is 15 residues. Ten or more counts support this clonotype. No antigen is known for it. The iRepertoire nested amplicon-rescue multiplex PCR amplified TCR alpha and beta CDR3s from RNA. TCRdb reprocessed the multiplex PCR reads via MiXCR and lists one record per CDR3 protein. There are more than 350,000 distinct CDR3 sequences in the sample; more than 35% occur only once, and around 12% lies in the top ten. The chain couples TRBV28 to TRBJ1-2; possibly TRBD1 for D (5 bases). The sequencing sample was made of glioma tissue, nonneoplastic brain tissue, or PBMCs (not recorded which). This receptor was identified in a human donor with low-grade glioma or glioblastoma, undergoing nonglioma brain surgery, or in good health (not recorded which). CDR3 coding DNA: TGTGCCAGCAGTCCGCCCTCGACAGCGAACTATGGCTACACCTTC. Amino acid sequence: CASSPPSTANYGYTF.